The source of this T cell receptor beta chain is a study of blood T cells in healthy people across ages (dated by TCRdb to the mid-2010s). Context from the whole study: In model experiments, template switching captured roughly one uniquely barcoded TCR beta cDNA molecule for every two T cells. Using deep sequencing normalized with unique cDNA molecular identifiers, the study measured how TCR beta repertoire diversity changes with age. The donors were split into four age groups: young (average 16 years), middle-aged (around 40), aged (more than 55) and long-lived (82). For two donors (one aged 18 to 29 and one aged 80 or older), the study analyzed two additional independent replicas of 1 million unique cDNA reads from the same blood draw. The paper as a whole reports these results and caveats: Compared with the aged group, the long-lived group had more naive CD4+ T cells, fewer expanded clones and increased TCR diversity, suggesting age selection. Bulk unsorted PBMC profiling prevented conclusive comparison of naive and antigen-experienced compartments. Estimates of total diversity based on one million sequenced T cells were regarded as lower bounds and as underestimates. Observed TCR beta diversity per million T cells fell roughly linearly with age, and a significant reduction was already apparent by age roughly 41. Donor CMV infection status was unknown, potentially confounding age-related changes in expanded clonotypes. There was a strong correlation between observed TCR beta diversity and the percentage of naive T cells measured by flow cytometry.

Systemically healthy Caucasian individuals from Russia, 35 to 50 in total and aged about 6 to 95 years, were included as donors. Each donor gave roughly 11 milliliters of peripheral blood, drawn into EDTA-treated Vacutainer tubes. Ficoll-Paque density-gradient centrifugation was used to isolate PBMCs, with at least 7 million per sample. Total RNA, at least 5.5 micrograms per sample, was extracted from PBMCs with Trizol reagent. The percentages of naive CD45RAhigh/CD27high T cells were determined by flow cytometry on a PBMC aliquot from every donor. A note on this clonotype: Its cognate antigen has yet to be identified. Per-base qualities were not stored, and no clone one base away is much larger.

Preparation of the library involved 5' RACE. Sequenced using an Illumina HiSeq 2500. A second PCR of roughly 7 to 11 cycles was performed with a sample-barcoded 5' primer and a J-beta primer mix. A unique molecular identifier was introduced onto each TCR beta cDNA molecule by a template-switch 5' adaptor carrying 12 random nucleotides. Each sample yielded at least 2.5 million CDR3-containing paired-end reads. All of the RNA was converted into first-strand cDNA using the Mint cDNA synthesis kit, with a TRBC-specific oligonucleotide serving as the primer. Following uracil-DNA glycosylase treatment, a first 18-cycle PCR with universal primers M1SS and BC2_uni_R was performed on all cDNA. Turning to the authors' computational methods: Each sample was normalized by randomly selecting 1 million high-quality reads, each carrying a distinct molecular identifier. Reads with shared molecular identifiers were discarded instead of being binned into consensus sequences. MiTCR, set to a Q25 quality threshold and the strictest error-elimination algorithm, was used for CDR3 identification, clonotype clustering and error correction. Lower-bound total TCR beta diversity was estimated with a nonparametric unseen species model using Euler transformation. TCRdb passed the public sequencing reads through fastp at Q25 and MiXCR, retaining productive beta sequences. Rows with one shared CDR3 protein collapse into an entry with the most common genes and DNA. None of the V and J calls come from the authors' own analysis; TCRdb made them. Within this sample are around 820,000 distinct CDR3 sequences, with 25% of them counted one time only. The top ten clones comprise around 3.6% of the sample.

Including the terminal cysteine and phenylalanine, the CDR3 comprises 15 residues. Left in the record is the CDR3 DNA by itself, 45 bases read in frame from the first base. V loses 2 bases, J loses 5 bases, and the germline ends lie 13 bases apart. The germline V gene supplies CDR1 MDHEN and CDR2 SYDVKM. These data were also filed under a second study, of T cells of mothers and their children. The other study reports the following: Nine systemically healthy Caucasian individuals, comprising three mothers and their six children, were included as donors. cDNA synthesis used all of the extracted RNA, with approximately 1.4 ug of RNA in each 15 ul reaction. Sample barcodes and 2-4 random nucleotides were added via the M1S primer in the second PCR. More than 8 million TCR beta CDR3 reads were obtained from each mother, and about 3 million reads were obtained from each child. Thymic selection shapes the output of TCR recombination in a similar way in related and unrelated pairs, and inherited differences have a minor effect. Normalized repertoire overlap was always found to be slightly, but never significantly, higher in related mother-child pairs than in unrelated mother-child pairs. Persistent microchimeric T cell clones were not detected, at a sensitivity of 85 to 100 clones per million clonotypes. To look for features that set related mother-child pairs apart from unrelated individuals, the researchers ran deep NGS to compare the TCR beta repertoires of mothers and children. On average, the children were roughly 10 +/- 4 years old, while the mothers were approximately 41 +/- 4 years old. Libraries were sequenced on Illumina HiSeq 2000 with 100+100 nt paired-end reads after adapter ligation with NEBNext reagents. To avoid cross-contamination, the mother libraries and the child libraries were prepared a month apart and sequenced in separate runs. For each donor, somewhere between roughly 450,000 and 2,100,000 distinct TCR beta clonotypes were identified. Naive TCR beta clonotypes were estimated from low-frequency clonotypes matched to each donor's FACS-determined naive share, without sorting.

This receptor was taken from a boy between 10 and 17 years old in good health. The rearrangement combines TRBV28 with TRBJ2-1, with the identity of the D gene unclear. The sequencing input was blood. The CDR3 region: CASSLGSVRNNEQFF. DNA sequence: TGTGCCAGCAGTTTAGGCAGTGTTAGGAACAATGAGCAGTTCTTC. The CDR3, completed at both ends by the reference TRBV28 and TRBJ2-1 genes, gives the full variable domain DVKVTQSSRYLVKRTGEKVFLECVQDMDHENMFWYRQDPGLGLRLIYFSYDVKMKEKGDIPEGYSVSREKKERFSLILESASTNQTSMYLCASSLGSVRNNEQFFGPGTRLTVL.